Each of the 9 T cell receptor beta chains below was sequenced from the same sample in a study of shared T cell receptors in the human thymus. TCRdb's table, derived via immunoSEQ multiplex PCR, lists solely in-frame clones and lacks some. The data hold some 760,000 clones, with over 75% observed a single time. The same sample was also studied in work on human thymus T cells.

The source material was thymocytes. The source of these receptors is a girl under three years old with a congenital heart defect.

This chain joins TRBV15 and TRBJ1-4, with TRBD1 matching 9 bases. Germline CDR1 and CDR2: LNHNV and YYDKDF (reference sequence). With V trimmed by 11 bases and J by 5 bases, 27 bases remained unmatched. The CDR3 is 20 amino acids. The CDR3 region has the DNA TGTGCCTCAAACTTACTAAAAAGGGATGACTATGGACAGGGGAATGAAAAACTGTTTTTT. The encoded protein is CASNLLKRDDYGQGNEKLFF.

V usage is TRBV6-5 and J usage is TRBJ2-3, with 8 bases identical to TRBD2. V was pared by 4 bases and J by 4 bases, with 7 bases of the junction left unmatched. Germline V gives CDR1 MNHEY, CDR2 SVGAGI. CDR3 length: 15 residues. The CDR3 loop is CASSSIAGRADTQYF. The CDR3 nucleotides are TGTGCCAGCAGTTCTATAGCGGGAAGGGCAGATACGCAGTATTTT.

This chain connects TRBV5-1 to TRBJ2-3; a possible D gene is TRBD1 (5 bases). The CDR3 is made up of 17 amino acids. Per germline, CDR1 SGHRS and CDR2 YFSETQ. Trimming stripped 5 bases from V and 2 bases from J, with 21 bases between. This CDR3 is CASSPYDSTGNTDTQYF. The CDR3 DNA reads TGCGCCAGCAGTCCCTACGACAGCACAGGCAACACAGATACGCAGTATTTT. Complete variable domain (other parts from reference TRBV5-1 and TRBJ2-3): KAGVTQTPRYLIKTRGQQVTLSCSPISGHRSVSWYQQTPGQGLQFLFEYFSETQRNKGNFPGRFSGRQFSNSRSEMNVSTLELGDSALYLCASSPYDSTGNTDTQYFGPGTRLTVL.

The genes are TRBV10-3 and TRBJ1-1, with 8 bases aligning to TRBD1. J gave up 6 bases and V 3 bases, and 18 bases lay outside the gene matches. The CDR3 is made up of 18 amino acids. The germline gives CDR1 ENHRY, CDR2 SYGVKD. CDR3: CAISDRGGRAGGIPEAFF. The CDR3 nucleotides read TGTGCCATCAGTGATAGAGGGGGAAGGGCAGGGGGCATTCCTGAAGCTTTCTTT.

The rearrangement links TRBV28 to TRBJ1-3; D gene unclear. CDR3 length equals 15 residues. Trimming left V 3 bases short and J 0 bases short, with 9 bases between. Germline V lookup: CDR1 MDHEN, CDR2 SYDVKM. The CDR3 spells CASSFWELSGNTIYF. The CDR3 DNA is TGTGCCAGCAGTTTTTGGGAGCTCTCTGGAAACACCATATATTTT.

The chain employs TRBV5-6 and TRBJ1-5; the match to TRBD1 covers 9 bases. Trimming at V came to 5 bases and at J to 3 bases, leaving 9 bases not matched to a gene. Per the germline V gene, CDR1 is SGHDT and CDR2 is YYEEEE. The length of the CDR3 is 16 residues. CDR3 nucleotide sequence: TGTGCCAGCAGTTCGTGGGACAGGGAGGACAATCAGCCCCAGCATTTT. Translated: CASSSWDREDNQPQHF.

This rearrangement joins TRBV4-1 to TRBJ1-3; TRBD1 might be the D (5 bases). Trimming cost V 3 bases and J 4 bases, with 16 bases left between them. CDR1 and CDR2 from the germline V gene are MGHRA and YSYEKL. This CDR3 comprises 16 residues. The CDR3 loop is CASSHPMTAYGNTIYF. The DNA for the CDR3 is TGCGCCAGCAGCCACCCAATGACAGCGTACGGAAACACCATATATTTT.

This clone has only a few counts. The rearrangement links TRBV9 to TRBJ1-2; D is possibly TRBD1 (5 bases). V was trimmed by 0 bases and J by 6 bases, leaving 12 bases between them. The CDR3 has 14 residues. Germline V lookup: CDR1 SGDLS, CDR2 YYNGEE. CDR3 sequence reads: CASSVETGWNGYTF. CDR3 DNA: TGTGCCAGCAGCGTAGAAACAGGATGGAATGGCTACACCTTC.

The chain couples TRBV28 to TRBJ2-3; TRBD2 aligns across 7 bases. CDR1 MDHEN and CDR2 SYDVKM come from the germline V gene. The V segment lost 4 bases and the J segment 3 bases; nucleotides outside the gene matches: 7. The CDR3 is 15 amino acids. The CDR3 loop is CASSSGGTKTDTQYF. The CDR3 DNA follows: TGTGCCAGCAGTTCCGGGGGGACTAAAACAGATACGCAGTATTTT.